Shown below are 14 T cell receptor beta chains from a single sample sequenced in a study of identical twins. Each CDR3 protein is one row after TCRdb ran MiXCR on the 5' RACE reads. The profile shows more than 600,000 distinct CDR3 sequences, 15% to 20% of them singletons. This sample also appeared in a second study, on T cells expressing NK-cell markers.

The material sequenced was PBMCs. The receptors were gathered from a young woman in good health.

The rearrangement uses TRBV20-1 and TRBJ2-3; 9 nucleotides agree with TRBD2. V was clipped by 5 bases and J by 3 bases; unmatched bases: 9. The CDR3 totals 15 residues. In germline, CDR1 is DFQATT, CDR2 SNEGSKA (reference sequence). The CDR3 sequence is CSAARSGGLTDTQYF. As DNA, the CDR3 is TGCAGTGCTGCCCGGAGCGGGGGGCTAACAGATACGCAGTATTTT.

This clonotype was seen repeatedly, ten times or more. The chain employs TRBV7-7 and TRBJ2-2; TRBD2 might be the D (5 bases). The CDR3 is 12 amino acids. The V and J ends lost 8 bases and 6 bases respectively, with 10 bases between them. The germline V gene encodes CDR1 SSHAT and CDR2 FNYEAQ (reference sequence). The CDR3 loop reads CASSSGAGELFF. In DNA form, the CDR3 reads TGTGCCAGCTCCTCCGGGGCCGGGGAGCTGTTTTTT.

This clonotype was seen only once. The chain recombines TRBV7-2 with TRBJ2-1, with 8 bases aligning to TRBD2. The junction had 7 bases not matched to a gene; V was cut back by 1 base and J by 8 bases. The germline V gene encodes CDR1 SGHTA and CDR2 FQGNSA. The CDR3 is 15 residues long. In nucleotides, the CDR3 is TGTGCCAGCAGCTTAGGGGTAGCGGGACCGGATGAGCAGTTCTTC. Translated: CASSLGVAGPDEQFF.

The V gene is TRBV20-1, the J gene TRBJ1-6; D is unresolved. Per the germline V gene, CDR1 is DFQATT and CDR2 is SNEGSKA (reference sequence). The CDR3 has 13 residues. The ends were cut back, 3 bases at V and 10 bases at J, with 13 bases in the middle. CDR3 sequence: CSASSGSYSPLHF. The CDR3 DNA is TGCAGTGCTAGTTCCGGTAGCTACTCACCCCTCCACTTT.

This clonotype appeared a few times. This sequence joins TRBV5-4 and TRBJ1-2; a possible D gene is TRBD1 (6 bases). V lost 5 bases, J lost 7 bases, and 15 bases lay in between. CDR1 SGHNT and CDR2 YYREEE come from the germline V gene (reference sequence). The CDR3 consists of 13 residues. CDR3 protein: CASRIQGASGYTF. The CDR3 DNA sequence: TGTGCCAGCAGGATACAGGGAGCTAGTGGCTACACCTTC. The full variable domain, its missing parts supplied by reference TRBV5-4 and TRBJ1-2, is ETGVTQSPTHLIKTRGQQVTLRCSSQSGHNTVSWYQQALGQGPQFIFQYYREEENGRGNFPPRFSGLQFPNYSSELNVNALELDDSALYLCASRIQGASGYTFGSGTRLTVV.

V gene TRBV6-5 combines with J gene TRBJ1-2; possible D gene TRBD1, 6 bases. The CDR3 covers 15 residues. CDR1 and CDR2 from the germline V gene are MNHEY and SVGAGI. Trimming stripped 0 bases from V and 2 bases from J, with 10 bases between. CDR3: CASSYSAGTNYGYTF. The DNA for the CDR3 is TGTGCCAGCAGTTACTCGGCTGGGACAAACTATGGCTACACCTTC.

This clonotype was recorded a few times. The chain uses TRBV10-2 and TRBJ2-5, with 7 bases that match TRBD2. Germline V CDR1 and CDR2: WSHSY, SAAADI. With 3 bases clipped from V and 7 bases from J, the junction kept 5 bases outside the gene matches. CDR3 length equals 13 residues. The CDR3 DNA reads as TGCGCCAGCAGTGAAGTGGGACTAATGACCCAGTACTTC. Encoded protein: CASSEVGLMTQYF.

This chain connects TRBV11-2 to TRBJ2-5; no clear D. The length of the CDR3 is 15 residues. V was clipped by 4 bases and J by 1 base, with 13 bases between them. Germline-derived CDR1 and CDR2 are SGHAT and FQNNGV. The CDR3 nucleotides read TGTGCCAGCAGCTCCTTCGACTCTCGCCAAGAGACCCAGTACTTC. Its translation is CASSSFDSRQETQYF. Looking up the rest from reference TRBV11-2 and TRBJ2-5 gives the full variable domain: EAGVAQSPRYKIIEKRQSVAFWCNPISGHATLYWYQQILGQGPKLLIQFQNNGVVDDSQLPKDRFSAERLKGVDSTLKIQPAKLEDSAVYLCASSSFDSRQETQYFGPGTRLLVL.

The CDR3 reads CSVKPGQNTGELFF. CDR3 nucleotides: TGCAGCGTCAAACCGGGACAGAACACCGGGGAGCTGTTTTTT. This chain uses TRBV29-1 with TRBJ2-2, with D maybe TRBD1 (6 bases). CDR3 length: 14 residues. Deletions cut 6 bases from V and 1 base from J, with 12 bases between. CDR1 and CDR2 from the germline V gene are SQVTM and ANQGSEA.

In this sample, this clonotype turned up many times. The chain couples TRBV20-1 to TRBJ2-2; no reliable D call. There are 16 residues in the CDR3. V was shortened by 3 bases and J by 5 bases, with 19 bases between the two germline ends. The germline V gene has CDR1 DFQATT and CDR2 SNEGSKA (reference sequence). DNA of the CDR3: TGCAGTGCTAGTCCGATAGAGGCTAGAAATACCGGGGAGCTGTTTTTT. It encodes CSASPIEARNTGELFF.

This clonotype was counted only a few times. V and J are TRBV5-6 and TRBJ2-7; the D is unclear. There are 15 residues in the CDR3. The germline gives CDR1 SGHDT, CDR2 YYEEEE. V lost 0 bases to trimming and J lost 0 bases, with 10 bases between them. CDR3 protein: CASSLDLVNSYEQYF. The CDR3 DNA is TGTGCCAGCAGCTTGGATTTGGTTAACTCCTACGAGCAGTACTTC.

This chain joins TRBV7-8 and TRBJ2-1, with D possibly TRBD2 on 6 matching bases. In germline, CDR1 is SGHVS, CDR2 FQNEAQ. CDR3 length equals 14 residues. V dropped 5 bases and J dropped 9 bases, with 17 bases sitting between them. CDR3 sequence: CASSLGLPPGEQFF. CDR3 bases: TGTGCCAGCAGCCTGGGACTTCCCCCCGGTGAGCAGTTCTTC.

This clonotype was found many times. V and J are TRBV6-1 and TRBJ2-3; a weak D match, TRBD1 (5 bases). The CDR3 contains 15 residues. The V end lost 5 bases, the J end lost 6 bases, and 18 bases lay between the germline ends. The germline V gene encodes CDR1 MNHNS and CDR2 SASEGT. The chain's CDR3 is CASSRGSRVTDTQYF. As DNA, the CDR3 is TGTGCCAGCAGTCGCGGCAGCAGGGTTACCGATACGCAGTATTTT.

The chain employs TRBV9 and TRBJ2-3, with D perhaps TRBD1 (6 bases). This CDR3 has 15 residues. V was cut by 2 bases and J by 2 bases, with 12 bases left in between. Germline V gene lookup returns CDR1 SGDLS and CDR2 YYNGEE. The CDR3 DNA follows: TGTGCCAGCAGCGTGGCAGGGGTAACCACAGATACGCAGTATTTT. Its protein product is CASSVAGVTTDTQYF. The whole variable domain, remainder taken from reference TRBV9 and TRBJ2-3, is DSGVTQTPKHLITATGQRVTLRCSPRSGDLSVYWYQQSLDQGLQFLIQYYNGEERAKGNILERFSAQQFPDLHSELNLSSLELGDSALYFCASSVAGVTTDTQYFGPGTRLTVL.